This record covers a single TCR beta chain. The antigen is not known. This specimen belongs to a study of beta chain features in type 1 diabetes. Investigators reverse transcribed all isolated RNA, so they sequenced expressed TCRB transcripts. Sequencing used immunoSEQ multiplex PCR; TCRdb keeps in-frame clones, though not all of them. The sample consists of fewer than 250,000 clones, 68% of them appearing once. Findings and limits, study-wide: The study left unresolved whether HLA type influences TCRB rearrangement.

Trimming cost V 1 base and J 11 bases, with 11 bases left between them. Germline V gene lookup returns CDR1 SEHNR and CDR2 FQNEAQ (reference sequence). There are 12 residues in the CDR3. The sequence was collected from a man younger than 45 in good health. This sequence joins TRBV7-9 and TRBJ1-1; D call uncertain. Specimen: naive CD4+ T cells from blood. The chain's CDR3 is CASSLEAHKAFF. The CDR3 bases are TGTGCCAGCAGCTTAGAGGCCCATAAGGCTTTCTTT.